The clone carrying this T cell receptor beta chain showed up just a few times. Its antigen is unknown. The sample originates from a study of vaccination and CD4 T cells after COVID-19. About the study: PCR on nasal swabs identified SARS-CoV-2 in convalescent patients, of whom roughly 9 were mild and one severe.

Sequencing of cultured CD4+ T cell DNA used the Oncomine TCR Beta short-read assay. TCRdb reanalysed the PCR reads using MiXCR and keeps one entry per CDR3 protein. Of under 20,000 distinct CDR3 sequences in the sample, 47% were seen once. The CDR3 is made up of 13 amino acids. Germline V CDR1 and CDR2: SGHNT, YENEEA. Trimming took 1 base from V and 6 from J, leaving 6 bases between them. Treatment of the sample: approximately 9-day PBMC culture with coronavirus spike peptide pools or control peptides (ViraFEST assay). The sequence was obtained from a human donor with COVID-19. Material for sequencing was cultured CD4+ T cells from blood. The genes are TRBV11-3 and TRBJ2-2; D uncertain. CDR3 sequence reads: CASSLGPAGELFF. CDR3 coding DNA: TGTGCCAGCAGCTTAGGGCCGGCCGGGGAGCTGTTTTTT. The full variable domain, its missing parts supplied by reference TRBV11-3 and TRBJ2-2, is EAGVVQSPRYKIIEKKQPVAFWCNPISGHNTLYWYLQNLGQGPELLIRYENEEAVDDSQLPKDRFSAERLKGVDSTLKIQPAELGDSAVYLCASSLGPAGELFFGEGSRLTVL.